Listed below are T cell receptor beta chains from one sample, sequenced in a study of T cell repertoires in cytomegalovirus infection. TCRdb redid the calling of the reads with MiXCR, one entry per CDR3 protein. Of some 560,000 distinct CDR3 sequences in the sample, under 45% were seen once. No antigen has been identified for these receptors. The specimen was cultured PBMCs, collected from culture after CMV antigen stimulation. The receptors come from a human donor in good health (CMV status not recorded). Some clones in this sample may be carry-over from other donors' samples. CDR3s include the opening cysteine and the closing phenylalanine or tryptophan. D genes are given only for firm matches. For some rows the clone size is stated as once, few or many, or as a class when expanded; others skip it.

j_call clone_size v_call d_call cdr3_aa cdr3_nt
TRBJ2-5 . TRBV5-1 TRBD2 CASSRTSGPRVTQYF TGCGCCAGCAGCCGCACTAGCGGGCCCCGGGTGACCCAGTACTTC
TRBJ1-4 . TRBV20-1 . CSATGSNEKLFF TGCAGTGCTACCGGGTCTAATGAAAAACTGTTTTTT
TRBJ2-5 few TRBV12-3/TRBV12-4 TRBD1 CASSFGTVLGETQYF TGTGCCAGCAGTTTTGGGACAGTCTTAGGGGAGACCCAGTACTTC
TRBJ2-5 . TRBV20-1 . CSGRGVSETQYF TGCAGCGGAAGGGGAGTTTCGGAGACCCAGTACTTC
TRBJ2-2 . TRBV28 . CASTAAGELFF TGTGCCAGCACTGCGGCCGGGGAGCTGTTTTTT
TRBJ2-7 few TRBV5-1 TRBD1 CASSFPGQTYEQYF TGCGCCAGCAGCTTTCCGGGACAGACCTACGAGCAGTACTTC
TRBJ1-2 . TRBV6-2/TRBV6-3 . CASRRTSENGYTF TGTGCCAGCCGAAGGACCTCGGAGAATGGCTACACCTTC
TRBJ1-1 few TRBV6-6 . CASSLGPYMNTEAFF TGTGCCAGCAGTTTAGGGCCTTACATGAACACTGAAGCTTTCTTT
TRBJ1-2 few TRBV10-3 . CAISTIREDGYTF TGTGCCATCAGTACTATCAGGGAGGATGGCTACACCTTC
TRBJ2-1 . TRBV20-1 TRBD2 CSARVVGGLYNEQFF TGCAGTGCTAGAGTGGTGGGAGGGCTCTACAATGAGCAGTTCTTC
TRBJ2-3 . TRBV2 TRBD2 CASKGTGGADTQYF TGTGCCAGCAAGGGAACGGGGGGTGCAGATACGCAGTATTTT
TRBJ1-6 . TRBV6-5 TRBD1 CASGLKTGDLSPLHF TGTGCCAGCGGCCTGAAGACAGGGGATCTCTCACCCCTCCACTTT
TRBJ2-3 . TRBV6-5 TRBD2 CASSYRAGGGDTQYF TGTGCCAGCAGTTACAGAGCGGGAGGGGGAGATACGCAGTATTTT
TRBJ1-1 . TRBV12-3/TRBV12-4 TRBD1 CASSLAGGDDMNTEAFF TGTGCCAGCAGTTTAGCAGGGGGCGATGACATGAACACTGAAGCTTTCTTT
TRBJ1-4 . TRBV28 . CASTPPQGRNEKLFF TGTGCCAGCACCCCTCCCCAAGGGAGAAATGAAAAACTGTTTTTT
TRBJ2-1 . TRBV30 . CAWSPTDNEQFF TGTGCCTGGAGTCCCACCGACAATGAGCAGTTCTTC
TRBJ2-7 . TRBV19 . CASSWLGALEQYF TGTGCCAGTAGTTGGCTTGGAGCGCTCGAGCAGTACTTC
TRBJ2-1 . TRBV7-2 . CASSFVGETEAFF TGTGCCAGCAGCTTTGTTGGGGAAACAGAGGCGTTCTTC
TRBJ2-7 . TRBV10-3 . CAISESGRRLGYEQYF TGTGCCATCAGTGAGTCGGGGCGGAGACTAGGCTACGAGCAGTACTTC
TRBJ2-1 . TRBV7-3 TRBD1 CASSTPQGKLHNEQFF TGTGCCAGCAGTACACCACAGGGGAAGCTTCACAATGAGCAGTTCTTC
TRBJ2-7 . TRBV7-8 TRBD1 CASSPWDRGQGQYF TGTGCCAGCAGCCCCTGGGACAGGGGGCAAGGGCAGTACTTC
TRBJ2-1 few TRBV7-2 TRBD2 CASSLRSGGFNEQFF TGTGCCAGCAGCTTAAGGAGCGGGGGCTTTAATGAGCAGTTCTTC
TRBJ1-5 . TRBV12-3/TRBV12-4 TRBD1 CASRPGQGADQPQHF TGTGCCAGCAGACCCGGACAGGGGGCGGATCAGCCCCAGCATTTT
TRBJ2-5 . TRBV6-6 TRBD2 CASSYVRGGEETQYF TGTGCCAGCAGTTACGTTAGGGGAGGGGAGGAGACCCAGTACTTC
TRBJ1-2 . TRBV14 TRBD1 CASSQVGTGDRSYGYTF TGTGCCAGCAGCCAAGTTGGGACAGGGGACAGGAGTTATGGCTACACCTTC